The 14 T cell receptor beta chains listed next were all sequenced from one sample in a study of cytotoxic CD8 clonotypes in ibrutinib-treated CLL. Sequencing was performed with immunoSEQ multiplex PCR; in TCRdb, only in-frame clones are kept and a portion is missing. The sample contains over 65,000 clones, about 76% of which appear only once. Sequencing used PBMCs, obtained after 12 months of ibrutinib treatment. These receptors were obtained from a human donor with chronic lymphocytic leukemia.

This chain links TRBV6-1 with TRBJ2-5; 9 bases match TRBD2. The V gene's germline CDR1 is MNHNS and CDR2 SASEGT. The V gene end was trimmed by 3 bases and the J gene end by 3 bases; junction bases not matched to a gene: 8. The CDR3 is 16 residues long. CDR3 DNA sequence: TGTGCCAGCAGTGATCCTGGCGGGGGGGCTAAAGAGACCCAGTACTTC. Amino acids: CASSDPGGGAKETQYF.

This clone is a singleton in its sample. The chain recombines TRBV28 with TRBJ1-5; the D gene is possibly TRBD1 (6 bases). The CDR3 length is 16 residues. V was shortened by 1 base and J by 4 bases, with 14 bases between the two germline ends. From germline, CDR1 is MDHEN and CDR2 SYDVKM. CDR3 protein: CASSLFPRGRNQPQHF. The CDR3 DNA is TGTGCCAGCAGTTTATTTCCCAGGGGTCGGAATCAGCCCCAGCATTTT.

The chain carries TRBV28 and TRBJ2-1; D is ambiguous. The CDR3 has 12 amino acids. V was trimmed by 2 bases and J by 13 bases, leaving 12 bases between them. The germline V gene has CDR1 MDHEN and CDR2 SYDVKM. CDR3 DNA: TGTGCCAGCAGTTTAACCCTGGCGGCCCAGTTCTTC. This encodes CASSLTLAAQFF.

This rearrangement joins TRBV5-1 to TRBJ2-1; 10 bases fit TRBD2. The CDR3 contains 15 residues. V was pared by 0 bases and J by 14 bases, with 11 bases of the junction left unmatched. Germline assignment: CDR1 SGHRS and CDR2 YFSETQ. The CDR3 DNA is TGCGCCAGCAGCTTGGTGGGAGCTAGCGGGAGCCGGGAGTTCTTC. It translates to CASSLVGASGSREFF.

J is TRBJ1-5 and V is TRBV7-6, with a weak D call TRBD1 (6 bases). Germline V gene lookup returns CDR1 SGHVS and CDR2 FNYEAQ. V lost 1 base, J lost 0 bases, and 7 bases lay in between. This CDR3 is 15 amino acids long. This chain's CDR3 is CASSLGQASNQPQHF. DNA of the CDR3: TGTGCCAGCAGCTTAGGACAGGCTAGCAATCAGCCCCAGCATTTT.

This clone was recorded a few times. The chain links TRBV11-2 to TRBJ2-1; D is perhaps TRBD1 or TRBD2 (6 bases each). Trimming left V 5 bases short and J 4 bases short, with 18 bases between. Germline CDR1 SGHAT, CDR2 FQNNGV. The CDR3 has 16 residues. CDR3 in amino acids: CASSTWGRGEYNEQFF. The CDR3 DNA is TGTGCCAGCAGCACCTGGGGGCGGGGAGAGTACAATGAGCAGTTCTTC.

The chain carries TRBV6-6 and TRBJ2-2, with TRBD2 as a possible D gene (6 bases). Trimming cost V 7 bases and J 4 bases, with 13 bases left between them. Germline V gene sequence: CDR1 MNHNY, CDR2 SVGAGI (reference sequence). The CDR3 totals 14 residues. The CDR3 DNA reads TGTGCCAGCACGAAGGGACTGGCCACCGGGGAGCTGTTTTTT. Translated: CASTKGLATGELFF.

The chain employs TRBV9 and TRBJ2-3; D uncertain. Looked up from germline, CDR1 is SGDLS and CDR2 is YYNGEE. The ends were cut back, 2 bases at V and 0 bases at J, with 10 bases in the middle. This CDR3 is 15 amino acids long. The CDR3 nucleotides are TGTGCCAGCAGCGTTTCCGGCTCAAGCACAGATACGCAGTATTTT. This translates into CASSVSGSSTDTQYF.

In nucleotides, the CDR3 is TGTGCCAGCAGCCCCGGGTGGGGAAACTCTGGGGCCAACGTCCTGACTTTC. Translation: CASSPGWGNSGANVLTF. V and J are TRBV7-2 and TRBJ2-6; the D is unclear. V lost 5 bases and J lost 0, with 14 bases in between. There are 17 residues in the CDR3. The germline CDR1 and CDR2 sequences are SGHTA and FQGNSA.

V is TRBV7-3 and J is TRBJ2-1; TRBD1 might be the D (7 bases). V lost 5 bases to trimming and J lost 2 bases, with 19 bases between them. The CDR3 length is 17 residues. Germline-derived CDR1 and CDR2 are SGHTA and FQGTGA. This CDR3 reads CASSRRGGTETYNEQFF. The CDR3 region has the DNA TGTGCCAGCAGCCGCCGTGGCGGGACAGAGACCTACAATGAGCAGTTCTTC.

This clone was recorded many times. The chain employs TRBV9 and TRBJ2-2, with D perhaps matching TRBD1 (6 bases). This CDR3 comprises 15 residues. Germline lookup yields CDR1 SGDLS and CDR2 YYNGEE. V gave up 4 bases and J gave up 7 bases, with 17 bases separating them. This chain's CDR3 is CASSTWPQGGGELFF. The CDR3 region has the DNA TGTGCCAGCAGCACATGGCCTCAAGGGGGCGGGGAGCTGTTTTTT. Looking up the rest from reference TRBV9 and TRBJ2-2 gives the full variable domain: DSGVTQTPKHLITATGQRVTLRCSPRSGDLSVYWYQQSLDQGLQFLIQYYNGEERAKGNILERFSAQQFPDLHSELNLSSLELGDSALYFCASSTWPQGGGELFFGEGSRLTVL.

The CDR3 is CASSSEWGQPQHF. The CDR3 DNA reads as TGTGCCAGCAGCTCCGAGTGGGGGCAGCCCCAGCATTTT. This sequence joins TRBV7-9 and TRBJ1-5; a possible D gene is TRBD1 (5 bases). V shed 4 bases and J shed 7 bases, with 11 bases lying between them. Germline CDR1 is SEHNR and CDR2 is FQNEAQ (reference sequence). CDR3 length: 13 residues.

This chain connects TRBV9 to TRBJ1-3, with unresolved D. This CDR3 is built from 16 residues. Germline V gives CDR1 SGDLS, CDR2 YYNGEE. Trimming shortened V by 4 bases and J by 0 bases, and 14 bases separated the two germline ends. The CDR3 region has the DNA TGTGCCAGCAGCCCCCAAACGCCCGCCTCTGGAAACACCATATATTTT. As protein: CASSPQTPASGNTIYF. Looking up the rest from reference TRBV9 and TRBJ1-3 gives the full variable domain: DSGVTQTPKHLITATGQRVTLRCSPRSGDLSVYWYQQSLDQGLQFLIQYYNGEERAKGNILERFSAQQFPDLHSELNLSSLELGDSALYFCASSPQTPASGNTIYFGEGSWLTVV.

The chain has TRBV5-6 and TRBJ1-5; no clear D gene. This CDR3 contains 13 residues. Looked up from germline, CDR1 is SGHDT and CDR2 is YYEEEE. Trimming took off 1 base at V and 5 bases at J, with 7 bases between the two ends. CDR3 region: CASSLRRDQPQHF. The CDR3 region has the DNA TGTGCCAGCAGCTTGCGGCGGGATCAGCCCCAGCATTTT.